The text below deals with one T cell receptor beta chain. Generation of TCR cDNA used 5'RACE template switching (which added a universal primer site and UMIs). TCRdb fed the 5' RACE reads into MiXCR, producing one record per CDR3 protein. The sample lists around 250,000 distinct CDR3 sequences; 6.9% were seen once. The data originate from a study of T cells after yellow fever vaccination. The germline gives CDR1 SGHDN, CDR2 FVKESK. The CDR3 sequence is 16 residues long. The V and J ends lost 1 base and 3 bases, in that order; junction bases with no gene match: 5. The specimen comprised CD4+ T cells sorted from PBMCs, sampled 15 days after the yellow fever booster vaccination. The receptor was isolated from a man in his thirties or forties who received the YFV17D yellow fever vaccine. The V gene is TRBV14, the J gene TRBJ2-1, with TRBD2 matching over 8 bases. The CDR3 coding sequence is TGTGCCAGCAGCCAAGCTCTAGCGGGTATCTACAATGAGCAGTTCTTC. Amino acid sequence: CASSQALAGIYNEQFF.